This T cell receptor (beta chain) was found in a study of cytomegalovirus exposure and HLA in healthy donors. It was the roughly 130-subject validation cohort, separate from the roughly 700-subject first cohort, to which the donors belonged. The method was immunoSEQ multiplex PCR; TCRdb's version includes in-frame clones alone and lacks a portion of them. The sample has about 130,000 clones; 80% to 90% are singletons. Overall study results and limits: Among the CMV-associated chains, a few were confirmed in vitro as specific for CMV antigens. The authors enumerated 180 or so TCR beta chains as linked to cytomegalovirus.

About this clone itself: Antigen: not known.

The sample was PBMCs. The receptor was derived from a woman younger than 45 in good health and CMV-seropositive.

CDR3 residues: CAISDILGRNYGYTF. The DNA for the CDR3 is TGTGCCATCAGCGACATACTAGGACGGAACTATGGCTACACCTTC. The V call is TRBV10-3, the J call TRBJ1-2, with D unresolved. Germline V gives CDR1 ENHRY, CDR2 SYGVKD. The CDR3 extends over 15 amino acids. Trimming took 6 bases from V and 2 from J, leaving 16 bases between them.